Below are 8 T cell receptor beta chains sequenced from a single sample in a study of T cell responses to AZD1222 COVID-19 vaccine. Produced via immunoSEQ multiplex PCR; TCRdb's table is partial and in-frame only. The table has about 140,000 clones, 90% seen once. Sequenced here: peripheral blood, sampled 28 days after the second AZD1222 dose. These receptor sequences come from an adult who received the AZD1222 COVID-19 vaccine.

The chain is built from TRBV30 and TRBJ1-5, with D possibly TRBD1 on 5 matching bases. The CDR3 sequence is 15 residues long. Trimming took off 2 bases at V and 5 bases at J, with 16 bases between the two ends. CDR1 is GTSNPN, CDR2 SVGIG, per germline (reference sequence). The CDR3 here is CAWSSRGWGDQPQHF. The CDR3 DNA sequence: TGTGCCTGGAGTAGCCGGGGATGGGGGGATCAGCCCCAGCATTTT.

The rearrangement links TRBV18 to TRBJ2-7; D is uncertain. V was cut by 0 bases and J by 4 bases, with 13 bases left in between. The CDR3 sequence is 15 residues long. Germline V CDR1 and CDR2: KGHSH, LQKENI. The CDR3 here is CASSPPTATLYEQYF. The CDR3 coding sequence is TGTGCCAGCTCACCACCGACGGCGACCTTGTACGAGCAGTACTTC.

The chain uses TRBV7-9 and TRBJ1-2; the D gene is possibly TRBD1 (6 bases). Trimming cost V 3 bases and J 7 bases, with 21 bases left between them. CDR3 length: 16 residues. Germline V gene lookup returns CDR1 SEHNR and CDR2 FQNEAQ (reference sequence). CDR3 loop: CASSFQGPRGLGGYTF. Here the CDR3 DNA reads TGTGCCAGCAGCTTTCAGGGGCCTCGGGGGTTAGGTGGCTACACCTTC. Full variable domain (outside the CDR3, taken from reference TRBV7-9 and TRBJ1-2): DTGVSQNPRHKITKRGQNVTFRCDPISEHNRLYWYRQTLGQGPEFLTYFQNEAQLEKSRLLSDRFSAERPKGSFSTLEIQRTEQGDSAMYLCASSFQGPRGLGGYTFGSGTRLTVV.

This chain uses TRBV7-9 with TRBJ1-4, with TRBD1 matching over 7 bases. The CDR3 is made up of 17 amino acids. The germline gives CDR1 SEHNR, CDR2 FQNEAQ (reference sequence). V lost 4 bases to trimming and J lost 2 bases; unmatched junction nucleotides: 10. The CDR3 here is CASSYWTGAITNEKLFF. The CDR3 region has the DNA TGTGCCAGCAGCTACTGGACAGGAGCTATCACTAATGAAAAACTGTTTTTT. Complete variable domain (other parts from reference TRBV7-9 and TRBJ1-4): DTGVSQNPRHKITKRGQNVTFRCDPISEHNRLYWYRQTLGQGPEFLTYFQNEAQLEKSRLLSDRFSAERPKGSFSTLEIQRTEQGDSAMYLCASSYWTGAITNEKLFFGSGTQLSVL.

The chain has TRBV4-2 and TRBJ1-1; perhaps TRBD1 as D (5 bases). Germline V gene data show CDR1 as LGHNA and CDR2 as YNFKEQ. The CDR3 consists of 14 residues. Trimming took off 2 bases at V and 11 bases at J, with 18 bases between the two ends. CDR3 sequence: CASSQSRDSLRAFF. The CDR3 DNA is TGTGCCAGCAGCCAAAGCCGGGACTCCCTGCGGGCTTTCTTT.

This clone was picked up one time. The rearrangement links TRBV7-6 to TRBJ1-3; no clear D. Germline CDR1 and CDR2: SGHVS and FNYEAQ. The CDR3 totals 18 residues. V lost 6 bases, J lost 0 bases, and 21 bases lay in between. The CDR3 loop reads CASRQTSGPETSGNTIYF. CDR3 nucleotide sequence: TGTGCCAGCAGACAAACCTCAGGACCGGAGACCTCTGGAAACACCATATATTTT.

This chain connects TRBV28 to TRBJ2-4; no firm D call. Trimming removed 6 bases at V and 6 bases at J, with 15 bases between. Germline assignment: CDR1 MDHEN and CDR2 SYDVKM. The CDR3 is 14 amino acids. CDR3 nucleotide sequence: TGTGCCAGCAGATCGAACAACGGTGGAAACATTCAGTACTTC. This sequence encodes CASRSNNGGNIQYF.

The chain uses TRBV12-2 and TRBJ2-7; the table's D call of TRBD2 was not tested on the DNA. TRBV12-2 is reported as a pseudogene. This CDR3 is 11 amino acids long. CDR3 nucleotides: TGTGCAAGTCGCCCTCCGGACGAGCAGTACTTC. Its translation is CASRPPDEQYF.